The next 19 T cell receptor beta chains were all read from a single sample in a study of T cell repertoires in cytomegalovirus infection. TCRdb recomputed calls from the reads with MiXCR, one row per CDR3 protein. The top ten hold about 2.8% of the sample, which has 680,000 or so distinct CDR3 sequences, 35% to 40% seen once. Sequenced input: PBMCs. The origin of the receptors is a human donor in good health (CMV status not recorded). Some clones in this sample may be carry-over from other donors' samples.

The CDR3: CASSQQTDTQYF. DNA of the CDR3: TGTGCCAGCAGTCAACAGACAGATACGCAGTATTTT. This chain connects TRBV28 to TRBJ2-3; D is ambiguous. The CDR3 is 12 amino acids. Trimming took off 5 bases at V and 3 bases at J, with 6 bases between the two ends. Germline V lookup: CDR1 MDHEN, CDR2 SYDVKM.

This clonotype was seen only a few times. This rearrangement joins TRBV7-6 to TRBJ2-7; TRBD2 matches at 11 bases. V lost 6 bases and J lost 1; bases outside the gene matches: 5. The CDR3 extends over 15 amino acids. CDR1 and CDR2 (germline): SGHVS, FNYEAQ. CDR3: CASRQLAGDSYEQYF. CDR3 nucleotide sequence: TGTGCCAGCAGGCAACTAGCGGGAGATTCCTACGAGCAGTACTTC.

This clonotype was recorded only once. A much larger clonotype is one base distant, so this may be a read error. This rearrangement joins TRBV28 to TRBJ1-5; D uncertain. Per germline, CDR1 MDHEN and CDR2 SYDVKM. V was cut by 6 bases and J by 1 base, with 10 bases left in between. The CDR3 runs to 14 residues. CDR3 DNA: TGTGCCAGCAGGTTGGAACAGAGCAATCAGCCCCAGCATTTT. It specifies CASRLEQSNQPQHF.

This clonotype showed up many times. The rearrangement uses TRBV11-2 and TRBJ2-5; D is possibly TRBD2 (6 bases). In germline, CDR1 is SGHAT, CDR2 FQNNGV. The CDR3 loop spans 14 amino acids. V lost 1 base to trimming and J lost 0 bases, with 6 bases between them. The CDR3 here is CASSLGGNQETQYF. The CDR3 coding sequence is TGTGCCAGCAGCTTAGGCGGGAACCAAGAGACCCAGTACTTC.

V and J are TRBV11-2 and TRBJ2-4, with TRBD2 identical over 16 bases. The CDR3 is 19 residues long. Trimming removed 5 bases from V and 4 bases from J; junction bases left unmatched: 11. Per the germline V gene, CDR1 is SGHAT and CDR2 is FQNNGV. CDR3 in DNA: TGTGCCAGCAGCCTGGCAGGGGGACTAGCGGGAGGGGGTAAAAACATTCAGTACTTC. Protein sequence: CASSLAGGLAGGGKNIQYF.

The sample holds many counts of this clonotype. Written as DNA, the CDR3 is TGTGCCAGCAGGTCTGATGGGGGGAATCAGCCCCAGCATTTT. It codes for CASRSDGGNQPQHF. The chain employs TRBV28 and TRBJ1-5, with D perhaps TRBD1 (5 bases). V shed 6 bases and J shed 4 bases, with 13 bases lying between them. Germline CDR1 and CDR2: MDHEN and SYDVKM. CDR3 length: 14 residues.

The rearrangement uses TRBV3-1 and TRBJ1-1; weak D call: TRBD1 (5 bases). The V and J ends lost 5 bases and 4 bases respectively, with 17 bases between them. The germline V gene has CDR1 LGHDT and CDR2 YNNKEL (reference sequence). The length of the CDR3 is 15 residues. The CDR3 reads CASSFAGARVTEAFF. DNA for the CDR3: TGTGCCAGCAGCTTTGCCGGGGCGCGGGTCACTGAAGCTTTCTTT.

CDR3 bases: TGTGCCAGCTTCCAGAACCGCGATACGCAGTATTTT. Its protein product is CASFQNRDTQYF. V gene TRBV28 combines with J gene TRBJ2-3; D is undetermined. The CDR3 extends over 12 amino acids. Germline CDR1 MDHEN, CDR2 SYDVKM. V was cut by 8 bases and J by 6 bases, with 12 bases left in between.

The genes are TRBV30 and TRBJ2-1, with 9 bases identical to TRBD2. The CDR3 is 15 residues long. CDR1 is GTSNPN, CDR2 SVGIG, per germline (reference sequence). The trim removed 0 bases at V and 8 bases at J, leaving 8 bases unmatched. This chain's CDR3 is CAWSVNRAGGDEQFF. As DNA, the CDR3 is TGTGCCTGGAGTGTAAACAGGGCGGGGGGGGATGAGCAGTTCTTC.

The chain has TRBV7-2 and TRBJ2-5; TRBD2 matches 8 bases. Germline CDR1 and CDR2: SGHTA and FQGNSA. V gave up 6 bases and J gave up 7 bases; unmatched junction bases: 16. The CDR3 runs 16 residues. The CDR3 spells CASSSPGTRGAGTQYF. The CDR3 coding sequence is TGTGCCAGCAGTTCTCCCGGGACTAGGGGTGCGGGGACCCAGTACTTC.

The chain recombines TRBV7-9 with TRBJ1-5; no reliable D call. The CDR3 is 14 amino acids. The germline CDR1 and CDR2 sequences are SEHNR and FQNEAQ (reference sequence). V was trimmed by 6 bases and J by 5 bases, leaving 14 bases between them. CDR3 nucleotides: TGTGCCAGCAGTTCCATAGACCTCTATCAGCCCCAGCATTTT. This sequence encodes CASSSIDLYQPQHF.

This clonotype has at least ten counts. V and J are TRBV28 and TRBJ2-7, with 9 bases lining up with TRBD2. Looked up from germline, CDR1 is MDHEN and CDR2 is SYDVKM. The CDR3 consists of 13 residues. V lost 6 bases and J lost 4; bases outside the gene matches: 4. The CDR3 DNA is TGTGCCAGCAGCTTGACTAGCGGATACGAGCAGTACTTC. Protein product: CASSLTSGYEQYF.

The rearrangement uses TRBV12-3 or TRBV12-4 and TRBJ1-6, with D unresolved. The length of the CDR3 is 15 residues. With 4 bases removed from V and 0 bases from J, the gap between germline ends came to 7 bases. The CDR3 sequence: CASSSASSYNSPLHF. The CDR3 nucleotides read TGTGCCAGCAGTTCGGCCAGCTCCTATAATTCACCCCTCCACTTT.

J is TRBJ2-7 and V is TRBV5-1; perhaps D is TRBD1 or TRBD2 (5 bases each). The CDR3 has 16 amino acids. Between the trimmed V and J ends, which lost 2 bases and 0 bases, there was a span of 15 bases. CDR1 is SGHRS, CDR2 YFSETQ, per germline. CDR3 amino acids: CASSLYWDRSSYEQYF. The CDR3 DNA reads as TGCGCCAGCAGCTTATACTGGGACCGCAGCTCCTACGAGCAGTACTTC. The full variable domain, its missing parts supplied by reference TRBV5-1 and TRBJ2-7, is KAGVTQTPRYLIKTRGQQVTLSCSPISGHRSVSWYQQTPGQGLQFLFEYFSETQRNKGNFPGRFSGRQFSNSRSEMNVSTLELGDSALYLCASSLYWDRSSYEQYFGPGTRLTVT.

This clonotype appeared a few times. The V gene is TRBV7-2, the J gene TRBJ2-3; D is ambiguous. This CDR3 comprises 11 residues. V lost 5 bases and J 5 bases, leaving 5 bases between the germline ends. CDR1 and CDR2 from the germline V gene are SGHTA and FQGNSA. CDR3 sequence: CASSRLDTQYF. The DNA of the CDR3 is TGTGCCAGCAGCCGCCTAGATACGCAGTATTTT.

The CDR3 sequence: CASSLTGGEETQYF. In DNA, the CDR3 is TGCGCCAGCAGCTTGACAGGGGGCGAGGAGACCCAGTACTTC. The rearrangement joins TRBV5-1 to TRBJ2-5, with 9 bases lining up with TRBD1. This CDR3 has 14 residues. V lost 1 base, J lost 5 bases, and 3 bases stayed unmatched. Germline CDR1 SGHRS, CDR2 YFSETQ. Full variable domain (outside the CDR3, taken from reference TRBV5-1 and TRBJ2-5): KAGVTQTPRYLIKTRGQQVTLSCSPISGHRSVSWYQQTPGQGLQFLFEYFSETQRNKGNFPGRFSGRQFSNSRSEMNVSTLELGDSALYLCASSLTGGEETQYFGPGTRLLVL.

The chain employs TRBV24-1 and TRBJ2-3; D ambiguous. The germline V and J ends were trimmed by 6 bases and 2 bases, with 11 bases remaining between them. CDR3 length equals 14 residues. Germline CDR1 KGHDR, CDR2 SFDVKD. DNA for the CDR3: TGTGCCACCAGTTTGAGCCGATACACAGATACGCAGTATTTT. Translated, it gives CATSLSRYTDTQYF.

The CDR3 region is CASSYSKGYARQETQYF. CDR3 DNA sequence: TGTGCCAGCAGTTACTCGAAGGGGTATGCGAGGCAAGAGACCCAGTACTTC. The V gene is TRBV6-2 or TRBV6-3, the J gene TRBJ2-5; D is perhaps TRBD1 (5 bases). The V end lost 0 bases, the J end lost 2 bases, and 16 bases lay between the germline ends. The CDR3 runs to 17 residues. Germline V gene lookup returns CDR1 MNHEY and CDR2 SVGEGT.

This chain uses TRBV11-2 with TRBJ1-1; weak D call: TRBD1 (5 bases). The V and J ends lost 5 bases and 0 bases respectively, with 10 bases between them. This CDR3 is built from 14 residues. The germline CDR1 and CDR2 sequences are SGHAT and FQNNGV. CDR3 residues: CASSPPTVNTEAFF. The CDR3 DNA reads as TGTGCCAGCAGCCCCCCGACAGTGAACACTGAAGCTTTCTTT.